The 4 T cell receptor beta chains in this list originate from one sample, sequenced in a study of blood T cell repertoires in COVID-19. Repertoires were generated with immunoSEQ multiplex PCR, while TCRdb's copy carries only in-frame clones and drops some. Among 200,000 to 300,000 clones listed, around nine tenths were seen once. Source material: PBMCs or T cells enriched from blood (not recorded which). Receptors originate from a woman younger than 35 who had recovered from COVID-19.

The chain is built from TRBV11-2 and TRBJ2-7, with TRBD1 as a possible D gene (5 bases). The germline CDR1 and CDR2 sequences are SGHAT and FQNNGV. The CDR3 runs 13 residues. The V gene lost 1 base and the J gene lost 4 bases, with 8 bases spanning the gap. The chain's CDR3 is CASSLVTEYEQYF. The DNA for the CDR3 is TGTGCCAGCAGCTTAGTGACAGAGTACGAGCAGTACTTC.

DNA for the CDR3: TGTGCCAGCAGCTTAGTTAGGACAGGGTCCGGGAAACTGTTTTTT. Amino acids: CASSLVRTGSGKLFF. V usage is TRBV7-2 and J usage is TRBJ1-4, with 8 bases identical to TRBD1. Germline lookup yields CDR1 SGHTA and CDR2 FQGNSA. The junction had 9 bases not matched to a gene; V was cut back by 1 base and J by 11 bases. This CDR3 is built from 15 residues.

A few counts support this clone. V gene TRBV7-9 combines with J gene TRBJ1-5; unclear D gene. The germline V and J ends were trimmed by 0 bases and 5 bases, with 2 bases remaining between them. CDR1 and CDR2 (germline): SEHNR, FQNEAQ (reference sequence). CDR3 length: 12 residues. The CDR3 loop reads CASSLADQPQHF. The CDR3 DNA reads TGTGCCAGCAGCTTAGCCGATCAGCCCCAGCATTTT.

The V gene is TRBV7-2, the J gene TRBJ1-2; TRBD1 matches 7 bases. V lost 5 bases and J lost 1; bases outside the gene matches: 10. The V gene's germline CDR1 is SGHTA and CDR2 FQGNSA. This CDR3 is built from 16 residues. The CDR3 spells CASSLLPGGSNYGYTF. The CDR3 region has the DNA TGTGCCAGCAGCCTTCTACCAGGGGGAAGTAACTATGGCTACACCTTC. Together with reference TRBV7-2 and TRBJ1-2, the CDR3 gives the full variable domain: GAGVSQSPSNKVTEKGKDVELRCDPISGHTALYWYRQSLGQGLEFLIYFQGNSAPDKSGLPSDRFSAERTGGSVSTLTIQRTQQEDSAVYLCASSLLPGGSNYGYTFGSGTRLTVV.